A selection of T cell receptor beta chains follows, all from one sample in a study of cytomegalovirus exposure and HLA in healthy donors. Clones were sequenced by immunoSEQ multiplex PCR, and TCRdb holds only the in-frame ones, with some missing. The table lists about 120,000 clones, 76% of them singletons, with roughly 12% in the top ten. The sample comprised PBMCs. The receptor set was obtained from a woman in her thirties or forties in good health and CMV-seropositive. Each CDR3 is given with its conserved first and last residue. D genes are given only for firm matches. Only part of the rows carry a size: once, few, many, or a class if the clone is expanded.

- | TRBJ2-2 | - | TRBV7-2 | TGTGCCAGCTCCAGGGTTATGAACACCGGGGAGCTGTTTTTT | CASSRVMNTGELFF
- | TRBJ2-2 | - | TRBV6-5 | TGTGCCAGCAGTTACTCGGGCAGATCATACACCGGGGAGCTGTTTTTT | CASSYSGRSYTGELFF
TRBD2 | TRBJ2-6 | few | TRBV7-9 | TGTGCCAGCATCCGGACGGGGGGACGAGGTGGGGCCAACGTCCTGACTTTC | CASIRTGGRGGANVLTF
- | TRBJ1-2 | few | TRBV28 | TGTGCCAGCAGTAGCGGGGGGGTCGACTATGGCTACACCTTC | CASSSGGVDYGYTF
- | TRBJ2-7 | - | TRBV28 | TGTGCCAGCAGTGTCGGGAGCACCGAGCAGTACTTC | CASSVGSTEQYF
TRBD2 | TRBJ2-7 | - | TRBV7-9 | TGTGCCAGCAGCTTCGGGACTAGAGGCGAGCAGTACTTC | CASSFGTRGEQYF
TRBD1 | TRBJ1-1 | once | TRBV18 | TGTGCCAGCTCCGGACAGGGGGCGCTTGAAGCTTTCTTT | CASSGQGALEAFF
TRBD1 | TRBJ2-7 | - | TRBV7-2 | TGTGCCGTCAAGGACAGGGGGAGGGACGAGCAGTACTTC | CAVKDRGRDEQYF
TRBD1 | TRBJ2-7 | - | TRBV5-1 | TGCGCCAGCAGGTTTGAGGCCGGGACAGGGATCTACGAGCAGTACTTC | CASRFEAGTGIYEQYF
TRBD1 | TRBJ2-5 | few | TRBV6-1 | TGTGCCAGCAGTGAAGCCCTCCGGACAGGGGGACGAGAGACCCAGTACTTC | CASSEALRTGGRETQYF
TRBD2 | TRBJ2-3 | - | TRBV19 | TGTGCCAGTAGTCCCGGACTAGGCGACACAGATACGCAGTATTTT | CASSPGLGDTDTQYF
- | TRBJ1-5 | - | TRBV5-4 | TGTGCCAGCAGCTTGGCTGGCAGCAATCAGCCCCAGCATTTT | CASSLAGSNQPQHF
- | TRBJ1-1 | - | TRBV29-1 | TGCAGCGTTGACCGGGACCGGGGGACTGAAGCTTTCTTT | CSVDRDRGTEAFF
TRBD1 | TRBJ2-5 | - | TRBV7-7 | TGTGCTAGCAGCTTATATCCCGGCGGGACAGGCCAAGAGACCCAGTACTTC | CASSLYPGGTGQETQYF
TRBD1 | TRBJ1-5 | - | TRBV6-5 | TGTGCCAGCAGGGGACAGTTTAATCAGCCCCAGCATTTT | CASRGQFNQPQHF
- | TRBJ1-4 | - | TRBV30 | TGTGCCTGGGTACCCTGGGGCGGTGGTAATGAAAAACTGTTTTTT | CAWVPWGGGNEKLFF
- | TRBJ1-2 | - | TRBV19 | TGTGCCAGTACCCCTCAAATCGGGCTGACAGTTGGCTACACCTTC | CASTPQIGLTVGYTF
- | TRBJ1-3 | - | TRBV5-1 | TGCGCCAGCAGCTTAGACAGTCTCTCTGGAAACACCATATATTTT | CASSLDSLSGNTIYF
TRBD1 | TRBJ1-5 | - | TRBV7-2 | TGTGCCAGCAGCTTTACTGGGGGGGGACAGGGAAATCAGCCCCAGCATTTT | CASSFTGGGQGNQPQHF
- | TRBJ2-2 | - | TRBV12-5 | TGTGCTAGTGGTTTGACACCCACCGGGGAGCTGTTTTTT | CASGLTPTGELFF
TRBD2 | TRBJ2-5 | - | TRBV5-1 | TGCGCCAGCAGCTTGGAAGGACTAGCGGAAGAGACCCAGTACTTC | CASSLEGLAEETQYF
- | TRBJ1-2 | - | TRBV5-6 | TGTGCCAGCAGCTCCCTGGGAGGGGAAGATGGCTACACCTTC | CASSSLGGEDGYTF
TRBD1 | TRBJ1-6 | - | TRBV7-9 | TGTGCCAGCAGCTACCTTACAGGGGGGAATTCACCCCTCCACTTT | CASSYLTGGNSPLHF
- | TRBJ2-1 | - | TRBV9 | TGTGCCAGCAGCGTAAGGACAGCCTACAATGAGCAGTTCTTC | CASSVRTAYNEQFF
TRBD1 | TRBJ2-1 | - | TRBV4-1 | TGCGCCAGCAGCTCATTGGGACAGGGAAGGGACAATGAGCAGTTCTTC | CASSSLGQGRDNEQFF
- | TRBJ1-2 | - | TRBV6-6 | TGTGCCAGCAGGCCCTTCCAGGATGGCTACACCTTC | CASRPFQDGYTF
TRBD1 | TRBJ1-2 | - | TRBV2 | TGTGCCAGCAGAGAAAGACAGGGGCCCTTGGATGGCTACACCTTC | CASRERQGPLDGYTF
TRBD2 | TRBJ2-7 | - | TRBV7-2 | TGTGCCAGCAGCTTAGTCGTTAGCGGGGCCTACGAGCAGTACTTC | CASSLVVSGAYEQYF
- | TRBJ1-2 | - | TRBV6-5 | TGTGCCAGCAGTTACTCGCGGGGGGGGTATGGCTACACCTTC | CASSYSRGGYGYTF
TRBD2 | TRBJ2-3 | - | TRBV7-6 | TGTGCCAGCAGCAAAAGGACTAGCGGGGCGGTAGATACGCAGTATTTT | CASSKRTSGAVDTQYF
- | TRBJ2-6 | few | TRBV6-5 | TGTGCCAGCAGTTACAACACGCTGGGGGCCAACGTCCTGACTTTC | CASSYNTLGANVLTF
- | TRBJ1-5 | once | TRBV6-5 | TGTGCCAGCCGGCGGACAGACTATAGCAATCAGCCCCAGCATTTT | CASRRTDYSNQPQHF
- | TRBJ1-6 | - | TRBV6-4 | TGTGCCAGCAGTGTCCGGACAAATTCACCCCTCCACTTT | CASSVRTNSPLHF
- | TRBJ2-5 | - | TRBV6-5 | TGTGCCAGCAGCCCTCCGGGCCAAGAGACCCAGTACTTC | CASSPPGQETQYF
TRBD2 | TRBJ2-1 | - | TRBV6-4 | TGTGCCAGCAGTGACTCCCCCTTCGGCACAGCGGGGGGGCTCTATGAGCAGTTCTTC | CASSDSPFGTAGGLYEQFF
- | TRBJ1-1 | - | TRBV25-1 | TGTGCCAGCAGTGAATCCGGGACAAGGGAAGCTTTCTTT | CASSESGTREAFF
TRBD1 | TRBJ1-3 | - | TRBV5-1 | TGCGCCAGCAGCCCCGACAGGGGGCTAGGAAACACCATATATTTT | CASSPDRGLGNTIYF
TRBD2 | TRBJ2-7 | - | TRBV7-2 | TGTGCCAGCAGCTTAATAGCGGGGGGCCCCTCCTACGAGCAGTACTTC | CASSLIAGGPSYEQYF
- | TRBJ1-6 | - | TRBV6-6 | TGTGCCAGCAGCCCCGTTGCGGTACCACCCCTCCACTTT | CASSPVAVPPLHF
- | TRBJ2-7 | once | TRBV9 | TGTGCCAGCAGCCAGGGGATAGCGGGTGCTTACGAGCAGTACTTC | CASSQGIAGAYEQYF
TRBD2 | TRBJ2-7 | - | TRBV11-3 | TGTGCCAGCAGCGCCCGACTAGCGGGGGTGAGCGAGCAGTACTTC | CASSARLAGVSEQYF
- | TRBJ1-6 | - | TRBV4-2 | TGTGCCAGCAGCCAAGAACAGGGCCTAAATAATTCACCCCTCCACTTT | CASSQEQGLNNSPLHF
- | TRBJ1-1 | - | TRBV27 | TGTGCCAGCAGTGTACTGTCCCGGGAGAACACTGAAGCTTTCTTT | CASSVLSRENTEAFF
- | TRBJ1-6 | - | TRBV5-4 | TGTGCCAGCAGCTTGGGCGGGGGTCCACCCTATAATTCACCCCTCCACTTT | CASSLGGGPPYNSPLHF
- | TRBJ2-3 | few | TRBV27 | TGTGCCAGCAGTTTACGGCGGGGAAGCACAGATACGCAGTATTTT | CASSLRRGSTDTQYF
- | TRBJ2-7 | - | TRBV12-5 | TGTGCTAGTGGTTTGGAACAGGGAATCGAGCAGTACTTC | CASGLEQGIEQYF
TRBD1 | TRBJ1-6 | - | TRBV27 | TGTGCCAGCAGTTTCCGTGGACAGGCCGTTTCGTCACCCCTCCACTTT | CASSFRGQAVSSPLHF
- | TRBJ1-3 | - | TRBV6-1 | TGTGCCAGCAGTGAGTACACACAGGGCCGAAACACCATATATTTT | CASSEYTQGRNTIYF
TRBD2 | TRBJ2-1 | few | TRBV7-2 | TGTGCCAGCAGCCTGACTAGCGGGGGCGGGAATGAGCAGTTCTTC | CASSLTSGGGNEQFF
- | TRBJ2-4 | - | TRBV4-1 | TGCGCCAGCAGCCCGGGGTTTTTTACTACCAAAAACATTCAGTACTTC | CASSPGFFTTKNIQYF
TRBD1 | TRBJ2-5 | - | TRBV5-4 | TGTGCCAGCAGCACGACAGGGGGCTTGGAGACCCAGTACTTC | CASSTTGGLETQYF
TRBD2 | TRBJ2-1 | - | TRBV25-1 | TGTGCCAGCAGTGAACACGGGGGGGCCGGACATGAGCAGTTCTTC | CASSEHGGAGHEQFF
TRBD1 | TRBJ2-7 | - | TRBV11-2 | TGTGCCAGCAGCTGGGACAGCACGAGGTACGAGCAGTACTTC | CASSWDSTRYEQYF
TRBD1 | TRBJ2-7 | once | TRBV5-4 | TGTGCCAGCACCAAGGGGGGGACAGGGATGTCCGAGCAGTACTTC | CASTKGGTGMSEQYF
TRBD1 | TRBJ2-6 | - | TRBV5-4 | TGTGCCAGCAGCTTGGCCACAGGGGCTGGGGCCAACGTCCTGACTTTC | CASSLATGAGANVLTF